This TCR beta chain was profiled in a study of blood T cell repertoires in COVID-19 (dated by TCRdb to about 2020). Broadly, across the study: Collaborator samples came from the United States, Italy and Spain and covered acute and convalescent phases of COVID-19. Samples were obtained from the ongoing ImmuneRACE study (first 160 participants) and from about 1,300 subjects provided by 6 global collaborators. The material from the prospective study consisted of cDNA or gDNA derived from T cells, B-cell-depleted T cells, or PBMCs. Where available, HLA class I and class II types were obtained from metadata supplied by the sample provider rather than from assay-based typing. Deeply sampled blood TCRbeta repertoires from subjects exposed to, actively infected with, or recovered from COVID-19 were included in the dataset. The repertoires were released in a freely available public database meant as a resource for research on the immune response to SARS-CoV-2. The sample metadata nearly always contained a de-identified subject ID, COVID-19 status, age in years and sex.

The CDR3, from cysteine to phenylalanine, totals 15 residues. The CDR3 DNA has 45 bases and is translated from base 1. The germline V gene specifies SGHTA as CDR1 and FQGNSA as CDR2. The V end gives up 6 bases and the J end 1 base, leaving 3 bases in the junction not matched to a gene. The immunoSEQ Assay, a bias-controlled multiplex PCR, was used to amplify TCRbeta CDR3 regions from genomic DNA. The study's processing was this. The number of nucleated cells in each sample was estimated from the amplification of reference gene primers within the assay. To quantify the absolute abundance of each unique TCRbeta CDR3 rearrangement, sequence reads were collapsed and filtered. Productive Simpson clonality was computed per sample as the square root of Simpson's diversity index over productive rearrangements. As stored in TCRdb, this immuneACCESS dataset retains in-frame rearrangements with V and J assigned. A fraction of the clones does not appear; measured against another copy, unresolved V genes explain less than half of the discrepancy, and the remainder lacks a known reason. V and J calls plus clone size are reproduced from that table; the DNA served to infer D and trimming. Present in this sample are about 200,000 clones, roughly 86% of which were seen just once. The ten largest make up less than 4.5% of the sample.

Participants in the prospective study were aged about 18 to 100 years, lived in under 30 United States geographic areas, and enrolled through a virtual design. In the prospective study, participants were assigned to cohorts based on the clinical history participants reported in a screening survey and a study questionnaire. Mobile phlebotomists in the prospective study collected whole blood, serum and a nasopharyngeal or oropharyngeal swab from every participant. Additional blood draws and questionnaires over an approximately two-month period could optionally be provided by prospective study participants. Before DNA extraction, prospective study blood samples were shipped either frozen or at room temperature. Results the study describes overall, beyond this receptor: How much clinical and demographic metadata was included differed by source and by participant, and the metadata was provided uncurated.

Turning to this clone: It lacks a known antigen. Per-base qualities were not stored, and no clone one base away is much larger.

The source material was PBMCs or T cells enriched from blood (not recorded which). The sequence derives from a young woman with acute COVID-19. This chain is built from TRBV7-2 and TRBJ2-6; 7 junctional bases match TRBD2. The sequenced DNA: TGTGCCAGCAGTTTCGGGGGGTCTGGGGCCAACGTCCTGACTTTC. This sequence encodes CASSFGGSGANVLTF.